Each of the 20 T cell receptor beta chains below was sequenced from the same sample in a study of regulatory T cells in long-lasting Graves disease. Both iRepertoire HTBI primers and Arm-PCR of CDR3 regions were used to build the TCR beta libraries. TCRdb re-called the multiplex PCR reads with MiXCR, one entry per CDR3 protein. Here the sample spans a few hundred thousand distinct CDR3 sequences, more than 15% being singletons. The time point is: newly diagnosed GD, antithyroid drugs for less than 3 months. There was RNA extracted from PBMCs, and the TCR library was made from it. The same data also went into a second study, on T cells in Graves' hyperthyroidism and ophthalmopathy.

The specimen was peripheral blood mononuclear cells (PBMCs), collected at new diagnosis, from a patient treated with antithyroid drugs. Receptors originate from a woman under 40 with Graves disease.

This clonotype was counted at least ten times. The gene calls are TRBV6-1 and TRBJ2-7, with 14 bases lining up with TRBD2. CDR3 length: 16 residues. The V and J ends lost 5 bases and 4 bases, in that order; junction bases with no gene match: 7. Germline V lookup: CDR1 MNHNS, CDR2 SASEGT. The CDR3 loop reads CASSLRGTSGGYEQYF. The CDR3, as DNA: TGTGCCAGCAGTCTCAGAGGGACTAGCGGGGGATACGAGCAGTACTTC.

This clonotype showed up many times. This chain connects TRBV5-1 to TRBJ2-5; D is perhaps TRBD1 (5 bases). This CDR3 is 15 amino acids long. CDR1 is SGHRS, CDR2 YFSETQ, per germline. The V end was cut by 0 bases, the J end by 2 bases, with 11 bases between. The CDR3 DNA sequence: TGCGCCAGCAGCTTGGTGGGCAGGGCACAAGAGACCCAGTACTTC. Translated: CASSLVGRAQETQYF.

Notes on this clonotype: A read error is possible here, since a much larger clone lies one base away. The chain couples TRBV20-1 to TRBJ2-7; 8 bases map to TRBD2. The CDR3 covers 16 residues. V shed 3 bases and J 7 bases; nucleotides not matched to a gene: 17. Germline-derived CDR1 and CDR2 are DFQATT and SNEGSKA (reference sequence). The CDR3 DNA follows: TGCAGTGCTAGGCCTTTTCGGGGGGGAACCAACAATGAGCAGTACTTC. This translates into CSARPFRGGTNNEQYF.

The rearrangement joins TRBV9 to TRBJ2-1; 9 bases agree with TRBD1. Looked up from germline, CDR1 is SGDLS and CDR2 is YYNGEE. The length of the CDR3 is 15 residues. The V gene end was trimmed by 3 bases and the J gene end by 5 bases; junction bases not matched to a gene: 6. CDR3 sequence (DNA): TGTGCCAGCAGCGACGGGACAGGGTACGACAATGAGCAGTTCTTC. Amino acids: CASSDGTGYDNEQFF. The full variable domain, with the rest looked up from reference TRBV9 and TRBJ2-1, is DSGVTQTPKHLITATGQRVTLRCSPRSGDLSVYWYQQSLDQGLQFLIQYYNGEERAKGNILERFSAQQFPDLHSELNLSSLELGDSALYFCASSDGTGYDNEQFFGPGTRLTVL.

This clonotype was observed many times. The V call is TRBV6-5, the J call TRBJ2-5; 8 bases are shared with TRBD2. CDR3 length: 21 amino acids. J was trimmed by 3 bases and V by 0 bases; bases with no gene match: 21. The germline V gene encodes CDR1 MNHEY and CDR2 SVGAGI. CDR3 region: CASSYSRPGGPRRGTKETQYF. Written as DNA, the CDR3 is TGTGCCAGCAGTTACTCTCGACCGGGGGGGCCCCGGAGGGGAACAAAAGAGACCCAGTACTTC.

This rearrangement joins TRBV18 to TRBJ1-1; D is uncertain. The CDR3 is made up of 14 amino acids. With 2 bases removed from V and 4 bases from J, the gap between germline ends came to 11 bases. Germline V lookup: CDR1 KGHSH, CDR2 LQKENI. CDR3 residues: CASSPGRPATEAFF. CDR3 coding DNA: TGTGCCAGCTCACCAGGTCGTCCGGCCACTGAAGCTTTCTTT.

V gene TRBV20-1 combines with J gene TRBJ2-7, with 9 bases lining up with TRBD2. CDR3 size: 14 residues. CDR1 and CDR2 (germline): DFQATT, SNEGSKA (reference sequence). With 0 bases clipped from V and 3 bases from J, the junction kept 3 bases outside the gene matches. As DNA, the CDR3 is TGCAGTGCTAGAGATAGCGGGAGCATCTACGAGCAGTACTTC. Its protein product is CSARDSGSIYEQYF.

The sample holds many counts of this clonotype. The chain employs TRBV3-1 and TRBJ1-1, with 7 bases lining up with TRBD1. The junction had 9 bases not matched to a gene; V was cut back by 3 bases and J by 8 bases. CDR3 length: 14 amino acids. Germline CDR1 LGHDT, CDR2 YNNKEL (reference sequence). The CDR3 spells CASSQTGQAPEAFF. The CDR3 DNA follows: TGTGCCAGCAGCCAGACAGGACAGGCCCCCGAAGCTTTCTTT.

This clonotype was detected many times. A junction boundary mismatches the germline segment, possibly from a read error. The chain employs TRBV11-2 and TRBJ1-2; D might be TRBD1 (5 bases). This CDR3 is built from 17 residues. The germline CDR1 and CDR2 sequences are SGHAT and FQNNGV. The CDR3: CASSSVGVGGFNDGYTF. The DNA for the CDR3 is TGTGCCAGCAGCTCAGTAGGGGTGGGGGGTTTTAACGATGGCTACACCTTC. The entire variable domain, with the rest obtained from reference TRBV11-2 and TRBJ1-2, is as follows: EAGVAQSPRYKIIEKRQSVAFWCNPISGHATLYWYQQILGQGPKLLIQFQNNGVVDDSQLPKDRFSAERLKGVDSTLKIQPAKLEDSAVYLCASSSVGVGGFNDGYTFGSGTRLTVV.

This clonotype was counted many times. J is TRBJ1-1 and V is TRBV27, with 8 bases that match TRBD1. V lost 2 bases and J lost 7; bases outside the gene matches: 15. Germline CDR1 MNHEY, CDR2 SMNVEV (reference sequence). The CDR3 consists of 17 residues. Here the CDR3 DNA reads TGTGCCAGCAGTTTAATTCCCGACCTGACAGGGGTGGATGAAGCTTTCTTT. As protein: CASSLIPDLTGVDEAFF.

The genes are TRBV10-1 and TRBJ2-7; possible D gene TRBD1, 5 bases. CDR3 length: 13 amino acids. The germline gives CDR1 WNHNN, CDR2 SYGVQD (reference sequence). V lost 1 base and J lost 6, with 10 bases in between. CDR3 nucleotide sequence: TGCGCCAGCAGTGAGTTCAGGGCGTCCGAGCAGTACTTC. Translated, it gives CASSEFRASEQYF.

This clonotype was counted ten times or more. V is TRBV18 and J is TRBJ2-7; 7 positions agree with TRBD1. Trimming at V came to 5 bases and at J to 3 bases, leaving 4 bases not matched to a gene. Germline CDR1 is KGHSH and CDR2 is LQKENI. This CDR3 is built from 13 residues. The CDR3: CASSFGQDYEQYF. CDR3 in DNA: TGTGCCAGCTCATTCGGACAGGACTACGAGCAGTACTTC.

The gene calls are TRBV7-6 and TRBJ1-3; D not resolved. The CDR3 runs 14 residues. Germline values: CDR1 SGHVS, CDR2 FNYEAQ. Trimming removed 6 bases at V and 2 bases at J, with 11 bases between. The CDR3 here is CASSLTGTGNTIYF. Written as DNA, the CDR3 is TGTGCCAGCAGTCTAACGGGTACTGGAAACACCATATATTTT.

The table lists this clonotype with a few counts. A read error likely explains this, since a far larger clone differs by one base. Written as DNA, the CDR3 is TGTGCCAGCACCTTAAGTGCTGCAGGGACACCGGATGGCTACACCTTC. It codes for CASTLSAAGTPDGYTF. The rearrangement uses TRBV7-9 and TRBJ1-2; D may be TRBD1 (6 bases). Germline CDR1 and CDR2: SEHNR and FQNEAQ (reference sequence). The CDR3 length is 16 residues.

This clonotype occurred many times. The V and J genes are TRBV18 and TRBJ1-2; a weak D match, TRBD1 (5 bases). Germline lookup yields CDR1 KGHSH and CDR2 LQKENI. The V gene lost 3 bases and the J gene lost 8 bases, with 13 bases spanning the gap. The CDR3 has 13 residues. DNA for the CDR3: TGTGCCAGCTCACCGGGCCGGGACCAAGGCTACACCTTC. It specifies CASSPGRDQGYTF.

Concerning this clonotype itself: A single base separates this from a much larger clone, so it may be a read error. Because the CDR3 is missing its conserved closing phenylalanine or tryptophan, this is likely a read error. The gene calls are TRBV13 and TRBJ2-1; D remains ambiguous. The CDR3 totals 12 residues. Trimming stripped 2 bases from V and 10 bases from J, with 9 bases between. CDR1 and CDR2 (germline): PRHDT, FYEKMQ (reference sequence). For the CDR3, the DNA is TGTGCCAGCAGCTTACCTACTGGGGAGCAGTTCCTC. This sequence encodes CASSLPTGEQFL.

The CDR3 DNA is TGTGCCAGCAGTCCGGGACTAGCGGGGGACTCCTACGAGCAGTACTTC. This codes for CASSPGLAGDSYEQYF. The V gene is TRBV27, the J gene TRBJ2-7; TRBD2 agrees at 14 bases. The germline V gene encodes CDR1 MNHEY and CDR2 SMNVEV (reference sequence). The CDR3 extends over 16 amino acids. Trimming removed 5 bases from V and 0 bases from J; junction bases left unmatched: 3.

This clonotype was seen ten or more times. This rearrangement joins TRBV7-9 to TRBJ1-5, with TRBD1 identical over 10 bases. Per germline, CDR1 SEHNR and CDR2 FQNEAQ (reference sequence). The CDR3 has 16 amino acids. V dropped 1 base and J dropped 7; count of bases not matched to a gene: 7. The CDR3 DNA reads TGTGCCAGCAGCTTAGGGGACAGGGGTCAAGGACAGCCCCAGCATTTT. Encoded protein: CASSLGDRGQGQPQHF. The complete variable domain, with remaining parts taken from reference TRBV7-9 and TRBJ1-5, reads DTGVSQNPRHKITKRGQNVTFRCDPISEHNRLYWYRQTLGQGPEFLTYFQNEAQLEKSRLLSDRFSAERPKGSFSTLEIQRTEQGDSAMYLCASSLGDRGQGQPQHFGDGTRLSIL.

This clonotype was counted many times. V is TRBV9 and J is TRBJ1-2; D perhaps matches TRBD1 (6 bases). V was pared by 3 bases and J by 5 bases, with 14 bases between. This CDR3 is built from 14 residues. Germline CDR1 and CDR2: SGDLS and YYNGEE. CDR3 residues: CASSGGGTEYGYTF. The CDR3, as DNA: TGTGCCAGCAGCGGAGGGGGTACGGAATATGGCTACACCTTC.

This clonotype was counted at least ten times. The rearrangement links TRBV2 to TRBJ2-7; possibly TRBD1 or TRBD2 for D (5 bases each). The germline gives CDR1 SNHLY, CDR2 FYNNEI. The CDR3 sequence is 14 residues long. V gave up 1 base and J gave up 2 bases, with 9 bases separating them. As DNA, the CDR3 is TGTGCCAGCAGTGAAGTTAGGGGACCCTACGAGCAGTACTTC. This codes for CASSEVRGPYEQYF.